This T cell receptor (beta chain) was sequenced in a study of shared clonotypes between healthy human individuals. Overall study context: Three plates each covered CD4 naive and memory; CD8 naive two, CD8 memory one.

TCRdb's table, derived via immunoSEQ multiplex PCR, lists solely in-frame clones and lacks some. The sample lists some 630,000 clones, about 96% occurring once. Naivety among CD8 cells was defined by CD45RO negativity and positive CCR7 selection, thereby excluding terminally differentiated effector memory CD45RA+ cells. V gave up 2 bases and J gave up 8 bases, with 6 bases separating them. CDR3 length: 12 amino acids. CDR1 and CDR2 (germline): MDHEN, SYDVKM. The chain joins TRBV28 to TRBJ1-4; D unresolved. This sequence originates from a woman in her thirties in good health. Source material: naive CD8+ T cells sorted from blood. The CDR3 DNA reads TGTGCCAGCAGTTTAGGATACGAAAAACTGTTTTTT. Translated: CASSLGYEKLFF.